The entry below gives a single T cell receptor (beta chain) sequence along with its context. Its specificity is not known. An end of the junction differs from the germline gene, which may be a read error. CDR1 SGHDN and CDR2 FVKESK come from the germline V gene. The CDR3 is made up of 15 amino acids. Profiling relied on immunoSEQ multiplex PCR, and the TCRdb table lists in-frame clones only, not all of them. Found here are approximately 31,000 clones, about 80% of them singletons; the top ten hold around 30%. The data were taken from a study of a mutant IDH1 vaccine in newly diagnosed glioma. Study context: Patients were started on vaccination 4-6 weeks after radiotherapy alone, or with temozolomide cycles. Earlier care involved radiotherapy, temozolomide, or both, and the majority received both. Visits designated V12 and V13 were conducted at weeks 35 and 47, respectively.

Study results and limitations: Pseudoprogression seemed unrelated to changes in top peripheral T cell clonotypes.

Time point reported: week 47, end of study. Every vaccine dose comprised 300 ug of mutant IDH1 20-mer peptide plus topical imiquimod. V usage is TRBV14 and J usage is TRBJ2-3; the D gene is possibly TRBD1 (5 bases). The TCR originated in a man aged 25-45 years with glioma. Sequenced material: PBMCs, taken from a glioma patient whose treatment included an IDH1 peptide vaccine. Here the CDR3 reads CASNQGHPSTDTQYF. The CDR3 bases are TGTGCCAGCAACCAAGGACACCCCAGCACAGATACGCAGTATTTT.